This paragraph covers one T cell receptor (beta chain) sequence. The antigen remains unidentified. These data belong to a study of cytomegalovirus exposure and HLA in healthy donors. General study findings and limits: Being productive about 87% or about 30% of the time was typical of most TCR beta V segments in an earlier analysis.

Primers for the PCR totalled 60 Vbeta and 13 Jbeta. TCRdb keeps only in-frame clones here, not all; method: immunoSEQ multiplex PCR. The top ten hold around 1.9% of the sample, which has around 230,000 clones, nearly 80% seen once. This CDR3 contains 12 residues. Trimming took 5 bases from V and 4 from J, leaving 11 bases between them. Looked up from germline, CDR1 is SQVTM and CDR2 is ANQGSEA. The chain links TRBV29-1 to TRBJ1-2; no reliable D call. The sequence was collected from a male donor in good health and CMV-seronegative. Sequencing used PBMCs. CDR3 nucleotides: TGCAGCGTTAGAGGTCGGAGCTATGGCTACACCTTC. This sequence encodes CSVRGRSYGYTF.